What follows are 18 T cell receptor beta chains derived from one specimen sequenced in a study of blood T cell repertoires in COVID-19. TCRdb keeps only in-frame clones here, not all; method: immunoSEQ multiplex PCR. The table lists fewer than 250,000 clones, roughly 90% of them singletons. Sequenced material: peripheral blood. The receptors here all came from a man aged 60 to 69 who had recovered from COVID-19.

The chain couples TRBV6-6 to TRBJ2-7, with 10 bases aligning to TRBD1. The CDR3 runs 13 residues. Unmatched junction bases numbered 4, after V lost 6 bases and J lost 5 bases. In germline, CDR1 is MNHNY, CDR2 SVGAGI (reference sequence). DNA for the CDR3: TGTGCCAGCAGAGGGACAGGGGAAGACGAGCAGTACTTC. Translation gives CASRGTGEDEQYF.

The DNA of the CDR3 is TGTGCCAGCAGTCTCGACAGGGGAACTGGAAACACCATATATTTT. It codes for CASSLDRGTGNTIYF. The chain is built from TRBV2 and TRBJ1-3, with TRBD1 matching 8 bases. Per the germline V gene, CDR1 is SNHLY and CDR2 is FYNNEI. Trimming removed 5 bases from V and 2 bases from J; junction bases left unmatched: 5. The CDR3 spans 15 residues.

The rearrangement links TRBV29-1 to TRBJ1-1; a weak D match, TRBD1 (5 bases). Germline V lookup: CDR1 SQVTM, CDR2 ANQGSEA. V dropped 2 bases and J dropped 1 base, with 14 bases sitting between them. The CDR3 consists of 15 residues. CDR3 sequence (DNA): TGCAGCGTTGAATGGGGGGAGCATACGAACACTGAAGCTTTCTTT. This sequence encodes CSVEWGEHTNTEAFF.

A few counts support this clone. The chain employs TRBV5-4 and TRBJ1-2; maybe TRBD1 (6 bases). Germline V gene sequence: CDR1 SGHNT, CDR2 YYREEE (reference sequence). V was clipped by 0 bases and J by 2 bases, with 8 bases between them. The CDR3 consists of 14 residues. The CDR3 loop reads CASSLGQVNYGYTF. In DNA form, the CDR3 reads TGTGCCAGCAGCTTGGGACAGGTGAACTATGGCTACACCTTC.

The chain employs TRBV7-2 and TRBJ1-1; D is undetermined. Germline V CDR1 and CDR2: SGHTA, FQGNSA. Trimming took 5 bases from V and 2 from J, leaving 9 bases between them. CDR3 length equals 13 residues. Here the CDR3 reads CASSIQENTEAFF. As DNA, the CDR3 is TGTGCCAGCAGCATCCAGGAAAACACTGAAGCTTTCTTT.

This chain uses TRBV5-6 with TRBJ2-5; possibly TRBD1 for D (5 bases). The CDR3 loop spans 14 amino acids. Deletions cut 0 bases from V and 4 bases from J, with 10 bases between. Germline lookup yields CDR1 SGHDT and CDR2 YYEEEE. This chain's CDR3 is CASSLGSGIETQYF. CDR3 sequence (DNA): TGTGCCAGCAGCTTGGGGTCAGGGATAGAGACCCAGTACTTC.

The rearrangement uses TRBV11-3 and TRBJ2-2; 7 bases are shared with TRBD1. Losses at the gene ends were 5 bases for V and 4 bases for J; bases not matched to a gene: 10. Germline CDR1 and CDR2: SGHNT and YENEEA. The CDR3 loop spans 16 amino acids. CDR3 sequence (DNA): TGTGCCAGCAGCACTCATACAGGGGCGACCACCGGGGAGCTGTTTTTT. It translates to CASSTHTGATTGELFF. The full variable domain, in which reference TRBV11-3 and TRBJ2-2 provide the parts outside the CDR3, is EAGVVQSPRYKIIEKKQPVAFWCNPISGHNTLYWYLQNLGQGPELLIRYENEEAVDDSQLPKDRFSAERLKGVDSTLKIQPAELGDSAVYLCASSTHTGATTGELFFGEGSRLTVL.

The chain links TRBV18 to TRBJ1-2, with D possibly TRBD1 on 5 matching bases. Germline CDR1 KGHSH, CDR2 LQKENI. This CDR3 contains 17 residues. Trimming stripped 3 bases from V and 1 base from J, with 18 bases between. The CDR3 reads CASSPFEGTTVNYGYTF. DNA for the CDR3: TGTGCCAGCTCACCGTTTGAGGGGACTACTGTTAACTATGGCTACACCTTC. The whole variable domain, remainder taken from reference TRBV18 and TRBJ1-2, is NAGVMQNPRHLVRRRGQEARLRCSPMKGHSHVYWYRQLPEEGLKFMVYLQKENIIDESGMPKERFSAEFPKEGPSILRIQQVVRGDSAAYFCASSPFEGTTVNYGYTFGSGTRLTVV.

CDR3 amino acids: CASSFIPTDPTYEQYF. In DNA, the CDR3 is TGCGCCAGCAGCTTCATTCCGACAGACCCAACCTACGAGCAGTACTTC. The V call is TRBV5-1, the J call TRBJ2-7; perhaps TRBD1 as D (5 bases). CDR1 SGHRS and CDR2 YFSETQ come from the germline V gene. The CDR3 has 16 residues. V dropped 2 bases and J dropped 2 bases, with 17 bases sitting between them.

There are a few counts of this clone. The chain uses TRBV19 and TRBJ2-1, with D possibly matching TRBD1 (6 bases). From germline, CDR1 is LNHDA and CDR2 SQIVND (reference sequence). V lost 3 bases and J lost 5, with 14 bases in between. This CDR3 has 15 residues. Here the CDR3 DNA reads TGTGCCAGTAGTATTCGGGACAACACCGACAATGAGCAGTTCTTC. It translates to CASSIRDNTDNEQFF.

This sequence joins TRBV7-3 and TRBJ2-7, with 9 nucleotides matching TRBD2. The CDR3 contains 15 residues. J gave up 2 bases and V 5 bases, and 7 bases lay outside the gene matches. The germline V gene encodes CDR1 SGHTA and CDR2 FQGTGA. The CDR3 DNA reads TGTGCCAGCAGCGCCTCTAGCGGGACAGCCTACGAGCAGTACTTC. It yields the protein CASSASSGTAYEQYF.

Details on this clone: Other DNA variants within this sample encode the same CDR3. The gene calls are TRBV5-4 and TRBJ2-1; 11 bases are shared with TRBD2. The CDR3 is made up of 15 amino acids. After removal of 2 bases from V and 4 bases from J, the junction contained 2 bases not matched to a gene. Germline V CDR1 and CDR2: SGHNT, YYREEE (reference sequence). The CDR3 DNA reads TGTGCCAGCAGCTTCACTAGCGGGGGTTACAATGAGCAGTTCTTC. It codes for CASSFTSGGYNEQFF.

The J gene is TRBJ2-7, the V gene TRBV28; D unclear. The CDR3 runs to 11 residues. Per germline, CDR1 MDHEN and CDR2 SYDVKM. Trimming left V 5 bases short and J 2 bases short, with 4 bases between. CDR3 coding DNA: TGTGCCAGCAGTGCGCCCTACGAGCAGTACTTC. Translation gives CASSAPYEQYF.

The genes are TRBV28 and TRBJ1-2; no clear D gene. This CDR3 contains 11 residues. V lost 3 bases and J 8 bases, leaving 7 bases between the germline ends. In germline, CDR1 is MDHEN, CDR2 SYDVKM. This CDR3 is CASSLWEGYTF. DNA of the CDR3: TGTGCCAGCAGTTTGTGGGAGGGCTACACCTTC.

The J gene is TRBJ2-5, the V gene TRBV12-3 or TRBV12-4; D might be TRBD1 (6 bases). The V end was cut by 4 bases, the J end by 3 bases, with 9 bases between. The CDR3 length is 13 residues. CDR3 protein: CASSSTGKETQYF. The DNA for the CDR3 is TGTGCCAGCAGTTCGACAGGAAAAGAGACCCAGTACTTC.

This chain links TRBV18 with TRBJ2-7; 9 bases line up with TRBD2. V shed 4 bases, J shed 4 bases, and the junction held 5 bases outside the gene matches. The CDR3 length is 14 residues. Germline values: CDR1 KGHSH, CDR2 LQKENI. Here the CDR3 DNA reads TGTGCCAGCTCACAAGGACTAGCGCCTTACGAGCAGTACTTC. Its protein product is CASSQGLAPYEQYF. Together with reference TRBV18 and TRBJ2-7, the CDR3 gives the full variable domain: NAGVMQNPRHLVRRRGQEARLRCSPMKGHSHVYWYRQLPEEGLKFMVYLQKENIIDESGMPKERFSAEFPKEGPSILRIQQVVRGDSAAYFCASSQGLAPYEQYFGPGTRLTVT.

The V and J genes are TRBV18 and TRBJ1-1, with 8 bases matching TRBD1. The CDR3 has 17 residues. Per germline, CDR1 KGHSH and CDR2 LQKENI. V dropped 4 bases and J dropped 4; count of bases not matched to a gene: 14. DNA for the CDR3: TGTGCCAGCTCACACTACATTCCAGGGGGCGCCCCCACTGAAGCTTTCTTT. Translation: CASSHYIPGGAPTEAFF.

The chain joins TRBV9 to TRBJ1-4, with D unresolved. This CDR3 is 16 amino acids long. V gave up 3 bases and J gave up 0 bases, with 12 bases separating them. Germline CDR1 and CDR2: SGDLS and YYNGEE. The CDR3 bases are TGTGCCAGCAGCGCCCAACTTTCTGCAACTAATGAAAAACTGTTTTTT. Translated, it gives CASSAQLSATNEKLFF.